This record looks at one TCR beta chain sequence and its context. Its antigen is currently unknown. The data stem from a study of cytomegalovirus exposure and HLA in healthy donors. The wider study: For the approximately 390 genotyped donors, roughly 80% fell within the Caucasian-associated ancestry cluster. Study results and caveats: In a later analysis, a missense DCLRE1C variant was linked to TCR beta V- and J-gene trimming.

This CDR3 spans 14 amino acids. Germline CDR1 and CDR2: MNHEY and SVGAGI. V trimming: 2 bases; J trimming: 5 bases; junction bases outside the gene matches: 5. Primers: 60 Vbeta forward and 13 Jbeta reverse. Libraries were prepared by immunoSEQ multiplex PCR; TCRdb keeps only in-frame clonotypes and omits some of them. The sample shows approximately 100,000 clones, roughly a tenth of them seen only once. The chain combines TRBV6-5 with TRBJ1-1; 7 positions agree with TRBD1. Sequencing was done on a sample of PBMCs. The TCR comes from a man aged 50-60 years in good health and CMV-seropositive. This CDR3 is CASSYGRGSTEAFF. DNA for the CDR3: TGTGCCAGCAGTTACGGCAGGGGGAGTACTGAAGCTTTCTTT.